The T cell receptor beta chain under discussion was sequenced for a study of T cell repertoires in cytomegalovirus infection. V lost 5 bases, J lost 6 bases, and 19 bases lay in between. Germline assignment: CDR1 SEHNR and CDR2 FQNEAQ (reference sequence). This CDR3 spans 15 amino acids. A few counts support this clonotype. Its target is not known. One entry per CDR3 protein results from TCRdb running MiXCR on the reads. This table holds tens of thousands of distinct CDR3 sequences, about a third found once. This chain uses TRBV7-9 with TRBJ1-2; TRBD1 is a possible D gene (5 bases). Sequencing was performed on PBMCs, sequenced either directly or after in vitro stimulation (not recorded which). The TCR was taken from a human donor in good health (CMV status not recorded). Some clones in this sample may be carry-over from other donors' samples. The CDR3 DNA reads TGTGCCAGCAGCACAAAAACCCCAGGGTTGGATGGCTACACCTTC. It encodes CASSTKTPGLDGYTF.